This is a list of T cell receptor beta chains from one sample in a study of vaccination and CD4 T cells after COVID-19. One entry per CDR3 protein results from TCRdb running MiXCR on the PCR reads. The table shows fewer than 25,000 distinct CDR3 sequences, with roughly 46% occurring only once. These receptors' antigens are unknown. This sample comprised CD4+ T cells from blood, cultured in vitro, obtained before SARS-CoV-2 vaccination. Receptors were obtained from a human donor who had recovered from COVID-19. Each CDR3 is given with its conserved first and last residue. D genes are given only for firm matches. Clone size is not always given. Where it is, it says once, few, many or a class for expanded clones.

abundance	d_gene	j_gene	len	v_gene	CDR3aa	CDR3nt
few	TRBD2	TRBJ2-1	17	TRBV15	CATSSPLAGGRYNEQFF	TGTGCCACCAGCAGTCCACTAGCGGGGGGGAGATACAATGAGCAGTTCTTC
few	TRBD1	TRBJ1-6	17	TRBV27	CASSPPQGSSYNSPLHF	TGTGCCAGCAGTCCCCCACAGGGGAGCTCCTATAATTCACCCCTCCACTTT
few	.	TRBJ1-5	13	TRBV30	CAWSVRGNQPQHF	TGTGCCTGGAGTGTACGGGGGAACCAGCCCCAGCATTTT
.	TRBD2	TRBJ2-3	12	TRBV11-3	CASSAGLDCLYF	TGTGCCAGCAGCGCAGGACTAGATTGTTTGTATTTT
.	TRBD1	TRBJ1-1	14	TRBV20-1	CSANDRGWGTEAFF	TGCAGTGCTAATGACAGGGGTTGGGGCACTGAAGCTTTCTTT
.	TRBD2	TRBJ2-1	16	TRBV18	CASSPQLASSYNEQFF	TGTGCCAGCTCACCGCAACTAGCGAGCTCCTACAATGAGCAGTTCTTC
.	.	TRBJ1-5	15	TRBV7-8	CASSLSGGVGQPQHF	TGTGCCAGCAGCTTAAGTGGGGGGGTAGGTCAGCCCCAGCATTTT
.	TRBD2	TRBJ2-4	15	TRBV24-1	CATTTSGRVKNIQYF	TGTGCCACCACGACTAGCGGGAGGGTAAAAAACATTCAGTACTTC
few	TRBD1	TRBJ1-2	12	TRBV30	CAWTRGGGGYTF	TGTGCCTGGACGAGGGGAGGGGGCGGCTACACCTTC
.	.	TRBJ1-3	14	TRBV6-1	CASSESGPGNTIYF	TGTGCCAGCAGTGAATCCGGGCCCGGAAACACCATATATTTT
.	.	TRBJ1-1	15	TRBV11-3	CASSLEGGVNTEAFF	TGTGCCAGCAGCTTAGAAGGGGGGGTGAACACTGAAGCTTTCTTT
.	.	TRBJ2-3	14	TRBV12-3/TRBV12-4	CASFEAESTDTQYF	TGTGCCAGCTTTGAAGCGGAGAGCACAGATACGCAGTATTTT
.	TRBD1	TRBJ1-4	13	TRBV19	CASSIDGQGKLFF	TGTGCCAGTAGTATTGATGGACAGGGTAAACTGTTTTTT
.	.	TRBJ2-7	13	TRBV24-1	CATSEAHRVEQYF	TGTGCCACCAGTGAGGCGCACAGGGTCGAGCAGTACTTC
.	.	TRBJ1-1	16	TRBV11-3	CASSLLGDQVPTEAFF	TGTGCCAGCAGCCTTCTAGGGGATCAAGTGCCCACTGAAGCTTTCTTT
.	.	TRBJ1-2	12	TRBV28	CASSQGGYGYTF	TGTGCCAGCAGCCAAGGGGGATATGGCTACACCTTC
.	TRBD1	TRBJ2-7	16	TRBV6-1	CASSESLGQGSHEQYF	TGTGCCAGCAGTGAATCCTTAGGACAGGGGTCTCACGAGCAGTACTTC